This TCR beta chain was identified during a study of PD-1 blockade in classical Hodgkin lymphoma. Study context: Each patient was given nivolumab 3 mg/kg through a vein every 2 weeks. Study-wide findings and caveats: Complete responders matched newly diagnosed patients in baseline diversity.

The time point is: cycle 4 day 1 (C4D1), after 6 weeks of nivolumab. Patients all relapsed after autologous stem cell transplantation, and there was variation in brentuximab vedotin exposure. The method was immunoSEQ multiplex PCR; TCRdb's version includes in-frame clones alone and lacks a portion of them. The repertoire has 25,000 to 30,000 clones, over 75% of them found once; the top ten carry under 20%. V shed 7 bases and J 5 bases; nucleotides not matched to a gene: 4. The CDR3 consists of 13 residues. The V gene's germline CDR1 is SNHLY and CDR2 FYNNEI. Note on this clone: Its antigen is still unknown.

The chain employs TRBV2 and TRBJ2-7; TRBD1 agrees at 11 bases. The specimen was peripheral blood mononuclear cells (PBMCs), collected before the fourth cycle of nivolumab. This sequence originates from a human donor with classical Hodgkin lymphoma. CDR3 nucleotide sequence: TGTGCCAGCAACCGGGACAGGGGGGACGAGCAGTACTTC. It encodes CASNRDRGDEQYF.